A selection of T cell receptor beta chains follows, all from one sample in a study of T-cell memory formation after mild COVID-19. TCRdb itself ran the 5' RACE reads through MiXCR, one entry per CDR3 protein. The sample includes 250,000 to 350,000 distinct CDR3 sequences, under 20% of them seen just once. The specimen sequenced was PBMCs or a T cell subset sorted from them (not recorded which). Source of these receptors: a man younger than 35 who had mild COVID-19 (a few samples of this study predate the infection). Cell type and time point are not known. CDR3s include the opening cysteine and the closing phenylalanine or tryptophan. Fields, in order: clone size, V gene, D gene, J gene, CDR3 protein, CDR3 DNA. A D gene is named only where the DNA matches it firmly. Part of the rows lack a size; the others show once, few, many or a class for expanded clones.

>few|TRBV6-2/TRBV6-3|NA|TRBJ1-1
CASSPYYKVEAFF
TGTGCCAGCAGTCCATACTATAAAGTTGAAGCTTTCTTT
>NA|TRBV4-1|TRBD1|TRBJ2-7
CASSQDQGQGRSYEQYF
TGCGCCAGCAGCCAAGATCAGGGACAGGGACGATCCTACGAGCAGTACTTC
>few|TRBV5-1|TRBD1|TRBJ2-7
CASSLRGQVHEQYF
TGCGCCAGCAGTCTGAGGGGGCAGGTACACGAGCAGTACTTC
>few|TRBV7-3|TRBD2|TRBJ2-2
CASSPGLAGGTGELFF
TGTGCCAGCAGCCCTGGACTAGCGGGGGGCACCGGGGAGCTGTTTTTT
>few|TRBV4-3|NA|TRBJ2-2
CASSQVPDSLGGELFF
TGCGCCAGCAGCCAAGTTCCGGACTCCTTAGGCGGGGAGCTGTTTTTT
>NA|TRBV21-1|NA|TRBJ2-2
CASSIPPGQNTGELFF
TGTGCCAGCAGCATCCCGCCGGGACAGAACACCGGGGAGCTGTTTTTT
>NA|TRBV6-1|TRBD2|TRBJ2-5
CASRRTSGGLQETQYF
TGTGCCAGCCGACGGACTAGCGGGGGACTCCAAGAGACCCAGTACTTC
>few|TRBV6-6|NA|TRBJ2-1
CASSQEGGAHNEQFF
TGTGCCAGCAGTCAAGAGGGGGGGGCCCATAATGAGCAGTTCTTC
>many|TRBV7-2|TRBD1|TRBJ2-1
CASSLERTGVNEQFF
TGTGCCAGCAGCTTAGAGAGGACAGGGGTCAATGAGCAGTTCTTC
>many|TRBV7-2|NA|TRBJ2-7
CASSLLGLGVSYEQYF
TGTGCCAGCAGCCTCCTAGGACTTGGGGTCTCCTACGAGCAGTACTTC
>NA|TRBV5-1|NA|TRBJ1-1
CASSLGGSWYTEAFF
TGCGCCAGCAGCTTGGGAGGATCGTGGTACACTGAAGCTTTCTTT
>few|TRBV10-3|NA|TRBJ1-1
CAISAGRGVNTEAFF
TGTGCCATCAGTGCAGGGAGGGGAGTGAACACTGAAGCTTTCTTT
>few|TRBV4-1|NA|TRBJ2-7
CASSQDGDEQYF
TGCGCCAGCAGCCAAGATGGCGACGAGCAGTACTTC
>few|TRBV27|NA|TRBJ2-3
CASTSGLYTDTQYF
TGTGCCAGCACCTCAGGACTCTACACAGATACGCAGTATTTT
>NA|TRBV10-3|NA|TRBJ1-2
CAISESPDYGYTF
TGTGCCATCAGTGAGTCCCCTGACTATGGCTACACCTTC
>few|TRBV20-1|NA|TRBJ1-1
CSARSGRTEAFF
TGCAGTGCTAGGTCGGGGAGAACTGAAGCTTTCTTT
>NA|TRBV5-1|NA|TRBJ2-7
CASSLRPQAEIVYEQYF
TGCGCCAGCAGCCTCCGCCCACAGGCCGAGATTGTGTACGAGCAGTACTTC
>NA|TRBV7-9|NA|TRBJ2-1
CASSQTGAYNEQFF
TGTGCCAGCAGCCAAACGGGGGCTTACAATGAGCAGTTCTTC
>few|TRBV15|NA|TRBJ2-5
CATSRDVGRRRWGETQYF
TGTGCCACCAGCAGAGACGTGGGACGGAGAAGGTGGGGAGAGACCCAGTACTTC
>few|TRBV20-1|NA|TRBJ1-1
CSASLGLLLGEAFF
TGCAGTGCTAGCCTAGGACTCCTCCTGGGTGAAGCTTTCTTT
>NA|TRBV7-9|TRBD2|TRBJ2-1
CASSLERGSSYNEQFF
TGTGCCAGCAGCTTGGAGCGGGGGAGCTCCTACAATGAGCAGTTCTTC
>NA|TRBV29-1|NA|TRBJ1-2
CSVAWEGYGYTF
TGCAGCGTGGCTTGGGAGGGCTATGGCTACACCTTC
>NA|TRBV9|TRBD2|TRBJ2-2
CASSVGGAGSTGELFF
TGTGCCAGCAGCGTAGGAGGAGCGGGGAGCACCGGGGAGCTGTTTTTT
>NA|TRBV15|NA|TRBJ1-2
CATSRESLAGYTF
TGTGCCACCAGCAGGGAGAGCTTGGCAGGCTACACCTTC
>many|TRBV7-6|NA|TRBJ2-5
CASSLIPGLQETQYF
TGTGCCAGCAGCTTGATACCGGGGCTGCAAGAGACCCAGTACTTC
>NA|TRBV3-1|NA|TRBJ2-2
CASRHSSGELFF
TGTGCCAGCAGACACTCTTCCGGGGAGCTGTTTTTT
>many|TRBV5-1|TRBD1|TRBJ1-4
CASSVGQGDEKLFF
TGCGCCAGCAGCGTGGGACAGGGAGATGAAAAACTGTTTTTT
>NA|TRBV4-1|NA|TRBJ1-5
CASSQEQYSNQPQHF
TGCGCCAGCAGCCAAGAACAGTATAGCAATCAGCCCCAGCATTTT
>few|TRBV6-2/TRBV6-3|TRBD1|TRBJ1-2
CASSNRGGYGYTF
TGTGCCAGCAGCAACAGGGGCGGCTATGGCTACACCTTC
>few|TRBV29-1|TRBD1|TRBJ1-5
CSVRQGEHQPQHF
TGCAGCGTCAGACAGGGAGAGCATCAGCCCCAGCATTTT